The 14 T cell receptor beta chains given below trace back to one sample, sequenced in a study of cytomegalovirus exposure and HLA in healthy donors. A multiplex PCR was run with 60 Vbeta primers and 13 Jbeta primers. Sequencing was performed with immunoSEQ multiplex PCR; in TCRdb, only in-frame clones are kept and a portion is missing. This repertoire shows roughly 200,000 clones, 65% to 85% found once; its top ten account for around 2.4%. What was sequenced was PBMCs. These receptors all come from a man aged 55 to 70 in good health and CMV-seronegative.

This clone occurred once. DNA of the CDR3: TGTGCCAGTAGACATAGGACGGGGGGGGGAAAACTGTTTTTT. Translation: CASRHRTGGGKLFF. The chain has TRBV19 and TRBJ1-4, with D perhaps matching TRBD1 (5 bases). The CDR3 contains 14 residues. Looked up from germline, CDR1 is LNHDA and CDR2 is SQIVND (reference sequence). V was clipped by 6 bases and J by 10 bases, with 18 bases between them.

This clone was observed a handful of times. The J gene is TRBJ2-2, the V gene TRBV4-3; a weak D match, TRBD1 (6 bases). The CDR3 runs 16 residues. Per germline, CDR1 LGHNA and CDR2 YSLEER. V lost 0 bases and J 1 base, leaving 9 bases between the germline ends. CDR3 residues: CASSQEGTRNTGELFF. CDR3 coding DNA: TGCGCCAGCAGCCAAGAGGGGACAAGGAACACCGGGGAGCTGTTTTTT.

CDR3 bases: TGTGCCAGCAGCGAGGACAGGGCAACGGCTAATGAAAAACTGTTTTTT. It codes for CASSEDRATANEKLFF. The rearrangement joins TRBV5-6 to TRBJ1-4, with 8 positions matching TRBD1. The V segment lost 4 bases and the J segment 3 bases; nucleotides outside the gene matches: 8. Germline V gene data show CDR1 as SGHDT and CDR2 as YYEEEE. The CDR3 has 16 amino acids.

V usage is TRBV28 and J usage is TRBJ2-1, with TRBD2 identical over 9 bases. The germline gives CDR1 MDHEN, CDR2 SYDVKM. There are 15 residues in the CDR3. Unmatched junction bases numbered 15, after V lost 6 bases and J lost 12 bases. The CDR3 sequence is CASSQTSGPYNGQFF. The CDR3 coding sequence is TGTGCCAGCAGCCAAACTAGCGGGCCTTACAACGGGCAGTTCTTC.

The chain joins TRBV5-6 to TRBJ1-5; possible D gene TRBD1, 5 bases. The CDR3 totals 16 residues. The germline gives CDR1 SGHDT, CDR2 YYEEEE. Trimming took 4 bases from V and 0 from J, leaving 14 bases between them. The CDR3 DNA reads TGTGCCAGCAGCCAAGGACACCGAGGTAGCAATCAGCCCCAGCATTTT. It encodes CASSQGHRGSNQPQHF.

J is TRBJ1-1 and V is TRBV15; D ambiguous. CDR1 is LNHNV, CDR2 YYDKDF, per germline (reference sequence). This CDR3 comprises 13 residues. V dropped 0 bases and J dropped 6 bases, with 8 bases sitting between them. In DNA, the CDR3 is TGTGCCACCAGCAGAGATCTCGCAGCTGAAGCTTTCTTT. Encoded protein: CATSRDLAAEAFF.

There are a few counts of this clone. The chain joins TRBV27 to TRBJ1-2, with D possibly being TRBD1 (5 bases). Germline assignment: CDR1 MNHEY and CDR2 SMNVEV (reference sequence). The CDR3 is made up of 13 amino acids. Trimming took off 3 bases at V and 2 bases at J, with 7 bases between the two ends. The CDR3 here is CASSFSGNYGYTF. DNA of the CDR3: TGTGCCAGCAGTTTCTCAGGGAACTATGGCTACACCTTC.

The V gene is TRBV9, the J gene TRBJ1-1, with a weak D call TRBD1 (6 bases). Trimming removed 2 bases from V and 5 bases from J, with 16 bases in between. In germline, CDR1 is SGDLS, CDR2 YYNGEE. The CDR3 is made up of 15 amino acids. The CDR3 nucleotides read TGTGCCAGCAGCGTCCTTGCAGGGGAGAGAACTGAAGCTTTCTTT. Amino acids: CASSVLAGERTEAFF.

The chain employs TRBV5-6 and TRBJ1-2; 11 bases map to TRBD1. This CDR3 comprises 16 residues. The ends lost 0 bases at V and 3 bases at J; junction bases unmatched: 4. The germline V gene encodes CDR1 SGHDT and CDR2 YYEEEE. The CDR3 here is CASSLEPGQGDYGYTF. For the CDR3, the DNA is TGTGCCAGCAGCTTGGAACCGGGACAGGGGGACTATGGCTACACCTTC.

The chain uses TRBV5-4 and TRBJ1-5; 7 positions match TRBD1. The CDR3 consists of 16 residues. The ends lost 2 bases at V and 1 base at J; junction bases unmatched: 6. CDR1 SGHNT and CDR2 YYREEE come from the germline V gene (reference sequence). The CDR3 nucleotides are TGTGCCAGCAGCTTAGGGACAGATTTGAGCAATCAGCCCCAGCATTTT. This gives the protein CASSLGTDLSNQPQHF.

Comments on this clone: At one end the junction does not follow the germline gene, possibly because of a read error. This sample includes further DNA sequences coding for the same CDR3. V usage is TRBV30 and J usage is TRBJ2-5; unclear D gene. Germline V gives CDR1 GTSNPN, CDR2 SVGIG (reference sequence). The CDR3 runs 12 residues. The CDR3 here is CASSELQETQYF. CDR3 bases: TGCGCCTCATCGGAGTTGCAGGAGACCCAGTACTTC.

This clone was seen more than once but under ten times. V gene TRBV6-4 combines with J gene TRBJ2-3; 9 bases align to TRBD1. With V trimmed by 4 bases and J by 1 base, 0 bases remained unmatched. There are 14 residues in the CDR3. Germline V gene data show CDR1 as MRHNA and CDR2 as SNTAGT. CDR3: CASSGTGGTDTQYF. The CDR3 nucleotides are TGTGCCAGCAGTGGGACAGGGGGCACAGATACGCAGTATTTT.

This rearrangement joins TRBV6-1 to TRBJ2-1, with 11 bases lining up with TRBD1. V gave up 3 bases and J gave up 6 bases; unmatched junction bases: 1. This CDR3 is built from 14 residues. CDR1 and CDR2 from the germline V gene are MNHNS and SASEGT. The CDR3 protein is CASSDGTGGNEQFF. CDR3 nucleotides: TGTGCCAGCAGTGATGGGACAGGGGGCAATGAGCAGTTCTTC.

For the CDR3, the DNA is TGTGCCAGCAGCCTTGTGACTAGCCGAGGGGATACGCAGTATTTT. As protein: CASSLVTSRGDTQYF. This chain joins TRBV5-6 and TRBJ2-3, with TRBD2 matching over 7 bases. Looked up from germline, CDR1 is SGHDT and CDR2 is YYEEEE. The junction had 11 bases not matched to a gene; V was cut back by 4 bases and J by 6 bases. CDR3 length: 15 amino acids.